The next 21 T cell receptor beta chains were all read from a single sample in a study of Ad26.COV2.S vaccination and SARS-CoV-2 variants. Profiled with immunoSEQ multiplex PCR; TCRdb holds only in-frame clones, not every one. The table shows around 94,000 clones, with over 60% occurring only once. The sample consisted of peripheral blood, taken after recovery from COVID-19. The receptors were gathered from a human donor who had recovered from COVID-19.

The chain links TRBV27 to TRBJ2-1; 10 nucleotides align to TRBD1. V gave up 7 bases and J gave up 9 bases; unmatched junction bases: 9. This CDR3 has 14 amino acids. The germline CDR1 and CDR2 sequences are MNHEY and SMNVEV (reference sequence). Here the CDR3 DNA reads TGTGCCAGCAACCTGGGACAGGGGATGGGTGAGCAGTTCTTC. Protein: CASNLGQGMGEQFF.

The CDR3 reads CASSAAGRDTQYF. For the CDR3, the DNA is TGTGCCAGCAGCGCGGCGGGGCGGGATACGCAGTATTTT. The chain carries TRBV7-6 and TRBJ2-3; D is perhaps TRBD2 (6 bases). CDR3 length: 13 residues. Deletions cut 5 bases from V and 6 bases from J, with 12 bases between. From germline, CDR1 is SGHVS and CDR2 FNYEAQ.

This sequence joins TRBV24-1 and TRBJ2-5; 10 bases map to TRBD2. The CDR3 consists of 15 residues. The V segment lost 3 bases and the J segment 2 bases; nucleotides outside the gene matches: 2. The germline V gene has CDR1 KGHDR and CDR2 SFDVKD. The CDR3 DNA follows: TGTGCCACCAGTGATCCGACTAGCGGGCAAGAGACCCAGTACTTC. Protein product: CATSDPTSGQETQYF.

CDR3 coding DNA: TGTGCCACCAGTGACAGGGACCACGGGCCGGATACGCAGTATTTT. Encoded protein: CATSDRDHGPDTQYF. The chain links TRBV24-1 to TRBJ2-3, with D perhaps being TRBD1 or TRBD2 (5 bases each). The CDR3 length is 15 residues. V dropped 4 bases and J dropped 6 bases, with 16 bases sitting between them. The germline V gene has CDR1 KGHDR and CDR2 SFDVKD.

The rearrangement joins TRBV9 to TRBJ1-2; 7 bases line up with TRBD1. CDR1 is SGDLS, CDR2 YYNGEE, per germline. With V trimmed by 4 bases and J by 4 bases, 7 bases remained unmatched. The CDR3 spans 14 residues. CDR3 amino acids: CASSPDRFPYGYTF. The CDR3 DNA follows: TGTGCCAGCAGCCCGGACAGGTTTCCCTATGGCTACACCTTC.

The chain links TRBV28 to TRBJ2-5; no reliable D call. Trimming stripped 4 bases from V and 0 bases from J, with 0 bases between. Per germline, CDR1 MDHEN and CDR2 SYDVKM. This CDR3 comprises 11 residues. For the CDR3, the DNA is TGTGCCAGCAGTTACCAAGAGACCCAGTACTTC. This gives the protein CASSYQETQYF. Using reference TRBV28 and TRBJ2-5 for the parts outside the CDR3, the full variable domain is DVKVTQSSRYLVKRTGEKVFLECVQDMDHENMFWYRQDPGLGLRLIYFSYDVKMKEKGDIPEGYSVSREKKERFSLILESASTNQTSMYLCASSYQETQYFGPGTRLLVL.

Worth noting for this clone: Other DNA sequences from this sample encode an identical CDR3 as well. This sequence joins TRBV18 and TRBJ2-7, with D uncertain. The V end was cut by 0 bases, the J end by 0 bases, with 6 bases between. CDR1 KGHSH and CDR2 LQKENI come from the germline V gene. The CDR3 is 14 residues long. CDR3 coding DNA: TGTGCCAGCTCACCACCGGCAGACTCCTACGAGCAGTACTTC. It is translated as CASSPPADSYEQYF.

J is TRBJ2-3 and V is TRBV5-4; 13 bases are shared with TRBD2. The V segment lost 4 bases and the J segment 2 bases; nucleotides outside the gene matches: 10. This CDR3 comprises 18 residues. Germline V lookup: CDR1 SGHNT, CDR2 YYREEE (reference sequence). CDR3 amino acids: CASSSSPGTSGVTDTQYF. CDR3 DNA: TGTGCCAGCAGCAGCTCCCCCGGGACTAGCGGGGTCACAGATACGCAGTATTTT. The full variable domain, its missing parts supplied by reference TRBV5-4 and TRBJ2-3, is ETGVTQSPTHLIKTRGQQVTLRCSSQSGHNTVSWYQQALGQGPQFIFQYYREEENGRGNFPPRFSGLQFPNYSSELNVNALELDDSALYLCASSSSPGTSGVTDTQYFGPGTRLTVL.

As concerns this clone: In the same sample, other DNA sequences code for this CDR3. The rearrangement links TRBV3-1 (or the pseudogene TRBV3-2) to TRBJ2-5; the match to TRBD2 covers 7 bases. Trimming took 3 bases from V and 5 from J; bases not matched to a gene: 0. This CDR3 is built from 12 residues. Germline CDR1 and CDR2: LGHDT and YNNKEL (reference sequence). CDR3 protein: CASSQGGETQYF. The CDR3 nucleotides are TGTGCCAGCAGCCAGGGGGGGGAGACCCAGTACTTC.

J is TRBJ2-4 and V is TRBV20-1; D is unclear. From germline, CDR1 is DFQATT and CDR2 SNEGSKA (reference sequence). This CDR3 spans 11 amino acids. Trimming removed 6 bases at V and 3 bases at J, with 6 bases between. The CDR3 nucleotides read TGCAGTGCCCTAAGCAAAAACATTCAGTACTTC. Translating it yields CSALSKNIQYF.

V is TRBV6-5 and J is TRBJ2-3; 7 nucleotides line up with TRBD2. The CDR3 totals 14 residues. Germline trimming cut 7 bases from V and 4 bases from J; bases unmatched to any gene: 8. Looked up from germline, CDR1 is MNHEY and CDR2 is SVGAGI. The CDR3 coding sequence is TGTGCCAGCACACCGGGGGGTGTGGCAGATACGCAGTATTTT. Its protein product is CASTPGGVADTQYF.

The chain links TRBV3-1 (or the pseudogene TRBV3-2) to TRBJ2-7; 7 bases align to TRBD1. J gave up 3 bases and V 0 bases, and 8 bases lay outside the gene matches. This CDR3 spans 16 amino acids. CDR1 and CDR2 (germline): LGHDT, YNNKEL (reference sequence). As DNA, the CDR3 is TGTGCCAGCAGCCAAGATACGGCAGGGGGTTTCTACGAGCAGTACTTC. This encodes CASSQDTAGGFYEQYF.

This chain connects TRBV3-1 (or the pseudogene TRBV3-2) to TRBJ2-3; 11 bases map to TRBD2. Germline CDR1 and CDR2: LGHDT and YNNKEL (reference sequence). The CDR3 has 14 amino acids. The trim removed 2 bases at V and 6 bases at J, leaving 1 base unmatched. The CDR3 reads CASSQTSGSDTQYF. CDR3 DNA: TGTGCCAGCAGCCAAACTAGCGGGAGCGATACGCAGTATTTT.

Here the CDR3 reads CASSLVLGEPTDTQYF. For the CDR3, the DNA is TGCGCCAGCAGCTTGGTGCTCGGGGAGCCCACAGATACGCAGTATTTT. This rearrangement joins TRBV5-1 to TRBJ2-3, with D possibly being TRBD2 (5 bases). The germline gives CDR1 SGHRS, CDR2 YFSETQ. This CDR3 contains 16 residues. The V and J ends lost 0 bases and 2 bases respectively, with 13 bases between them.

This clone appeared once. The genes are TRBV19 and TRBJ2-1; TRBD1 matches 7 bases. The ends lost 4 bases at V and 10 bases at J; junction bases unmatched: 13. The CDR3 is 15 amino acids. Germline V gives CDR1 LNHDA, CDR2 SQIVND (reference sequence). The CDR3 reads CASSSQNHLQGEQFF. The CDR3 DNA follows: TGTGCCAGTAGTAGCCAAAATCATCTACAGGGGGAGCAGTTCTTC. Combining the CDR3 with reference TRBV19 and TRBJ2-1 gives the whole variable domain DGGITQSPKYLFRKEGQNVTLSCEQNLNHDAMYWYRQDPGQGLRLIYYSQIVNDFQKGDIAEGYSVSREKKESFPLTVTSAQKNPTAFYLCASSSQNHLQGEQFFGPGTRLTVL.

The chain combines TRBV20-1 with TRBJ1-4; D gene unclear. Germline CDR1 is DFQATT and CDR2 is SNEGSKA (reference sequence). Deletions cut 3 bases from V and 6 bases from J, with 11 bases between. The CDR3 runs to 13 residues. This CDR3 is CSASDRVHEKLFF. Written as DNA, the CDR3 is TGCAGTGCTAGTGATCGGGTGCATGAAAAACTGTTTTTT.

This chain connects TRBV7-6 to TRBJ1-4; D is uncertain. The CDR3 contains 15 residues. V lost 5 bases and J 0 bases, leaving 10 bases between the germline ends. CDR1 SGHVS and CDR2 FNYEAQ come from the germline V gene. This chain's CDR3 is CASSPQLATNEKLFF. CDR3 nucleotides: TGTGCCAGCAGCCCGCAGCTTGCAACTAATGAAAAACTGTTTTTT.

The CDR3 bases are TGTGCCAGCAGTTTATACGGGGGACTGGAGACCCAGTACTTC. This codes for CASSLYGGLETQYF. V and J are TRBV28 and TRBJ2-5; possible D gene TRBD2, 6 bases. Germline V gene lookup returns CDR1 MDHEN and CDR2 SYDVKM. CDR3 length: 14 amino acids. The V and J ends lost 1 base and 5 bases respectively, with 11 bases between them.

Ten or more counts support this clone. The V call is TRBV4-2, the J call TRBJ2-2; 8 bases map to TRBD2. This CDR3 is built from 19 residues. V dropped 1 base and J dropped 2; count of bases not matched to a gene: 12. The germline V gene encodes CDR1 LGHNA and CDR2 YNFKEQ. The CDR3, as DNA: TGTGCCAGCAGCCAAGCCCCTACTAGCGGAACTTTAAACACCGGGGAGCTGTTTTTT. Protein sequence: CASSQAPTSGTLNTGELFF.

This sequence joins TRBV18 and TRBJ1-1; D call uncertain. This CDR3 is 15 amino acids long. CDR1 and CDR2 (germline): KGHSH, LQKENI. Trimming shortened V by 3 bases and J by 0 bases, and 11 bases separated the two germline ends. In DNA form, the CDR3 reads TGTGCCAGCTCACCCCCACGGACCATGAACACTGAAGCTTTCTTT. Encoded protein: CASSPPRTMNTEAFF. Looking up the rest from reference TRBV18 and TRBJ1-1 gives the full variable domain: NAGVMQNPRHLVRRRGQEARLRCSPMKGHSHVYWYRQLPEEGLKFMVYLQKENIIDESGMPKERFSAEFPKEGPSILRIQQVVRGDSAAYFCASSPPRTMNTEAFFGQGTRLTVV.

This chain's CDR3 is CATSDSSIFRPGQGHTEAFF. CDR3 nucleotide sequence: TGTGCCACCAGTGATTCCTCTATTTTTCGTCCAGGACAGGGCCACACTGAAGCTTTCTTT. V and J are TRBV24-1 and TRBJ1-1, with 8 bases fitting TRBD1. The CDR3 length is 20 residues. The junction had 19 bases not matched to a gene; V was cut back by 2 bases and J by 3 bases. Germline V gives CDR1 KGHDR, CDR2 SFDVKD.